This T cell receptor (beta chain) was sequenced during a study of shared clonotypes between healthy human individuals. Broader study findings: Rarefaction indicated that sorted-subset sequencing remained incomplete although depth was large. Non-shared clonotypes had lower generation probabilities than those shared by all four donors.

Germline lookup yields CDR1 SQVTM and CDR2 ANQGSEA. The CDR3 extends over 11 amino acids. Trimming stripped 5 bases from V and 0 bases from J, with 4 bases between. Terminally differentiated effector memory CD45RA+ cells were excluded from the naive CD8 cells, which were CD45RO-negative and positively selected for CCR7. Assay execution took place at the deep level. Libraries were prepared by immunoSEQ multiplex PCR; TCRdb keeps only in-frame clonotypes and omits some of them. The data contain approximately 740,000 clones, 80% to 95% of them seen just once; the ten biggest clones take up 24%. As to this clone: Its antigen remains unknown.

The receptor comes from a man younger than 45 in good health. The chain carries TRBV29-1 and TRBJ2-5; no definite D call. What was sequenced was naive CD8+ T cells sorted from blood. The CDR3 region is CSVTYQETQYF. The CDR3 nucleotides read TGCAGCGTTACTTACCAAGAGACCCAGTACTTC.